The T cell receptor (beta chain) described here comes from a study of OX40 agonist ivuxolimab in advanced cancers. Study at large: Those enrolled were 82.7% male, with a mean age of 60 years and ages from roughly 20 to 85. Partial responses were achieved by three patients: one hepatocellular carcinoma, two cutaneous melanoma. Notes on the study in general: CD4+ and CD8+ T cells in blood underwent clonal expansion by week 6 at 0.1 to 3.0 mg/kg. Several nonresponders also turned out to have low normalized T-cell clonal expansion.

This clone was recorded many times. Its antigen is unidentified. Assay used: immunoSEQ multiplex PCR; TCRdb lists only in-frame clones, some missing. The sample records some 70,000 clones, 84% being singletons. The CDR3 loop spans 15 amino acids. The trim removed 4 bases at V and 0 bases at J, leaving 3 bases unmatched. Germline loops: CDR1 LNHDA, CDR2 SQIVND (reference sequence). This chain joins TRBV19 and TRBJ1-5; 7 bases fit TRBD1. This receptor was taken from an adult with an advanced solid tumor such as melanoma, head and neck, liver or kidney cancer. The sequencing used CD4+ or CD8+ T cells sorted from blood, collected in a trial of the OX40 agonist ivuxolimab. The CDR3 DNA reads as TGTGCCAGTAGTACGGGACAGAATAGCAATCAGCCCCAGCATTTT. It encodes CASSTGQNSNQPQHF. The variable domain in full, with the rest retrieved from reference TRBV19 and TRBJ1-5, is DGGITQSPKYLFRKEGQNVTLSCEQNLNHDAMYWYRQDPGQGLRLIYYSQIVNDFQKGDIAEGYSVSREKKESFPLTVTSAQKNPTAFYLCASSTGQNSNQPQHFGDGTRLSIL.